This TCR beta chain was documented in a study of CXCR3-negative and CXCR3-positive naive CD8 T cells. CD45RO-CCR7+CD27+CD95- marked naive CD8+ T cells. This CDR3 spans 13 amino acids. The germline gives CDR1 SQVTM, CDR2 ANQGSEA. cDNA libraries for TRB were generated by 5' RACE incorporating UMI labels. TCRdb re-analyzed the 5' RACE reads; it lists each CDR3 protein once, without DNA. The sample table sets out about 8,300 distinct CDR3 sequences. As to this clonotype: What it binds is unknown.

Study-wide findings and caveats: In both naive subsets diversity was comparably high, whereas memory CD8+ cells showed much lower diversity. Compared with CXCR3-negative naive cells, CXCR3-positive naive cells showed more hydrophobic TRB CDR3s. Naive subsets had comparable surface CD5, so TRB CDR3 properties gauged TCR strength.

The sequenced material came from naive CXCR3- CD8+ T cells from blood. Subset specified: CD45RO-CCR7+CD27+CD95- naive CD8+ T cells lacking CXCR3 (TNR3-). The gene calls are TRBV29-1 and TRBJ1-5; checking the TCRdb D call of TRBD1 is not possible without DNA. The TCR comes from a human donor in good health. Some clones in this sample may be carry-over from other donors' samples. The chain's CDR3 is CSVEVQGGQPQHF. Full variable domain (rest looked up from reference TRBV29-1 and TRBJ1-5): SAVISQKPSRDICQRGTSLTIQCQVDSQVTMMFWYRQQPGQSLTLIATANQGSEATYESGFVIDKFPISRPNLTFSTLTVSNMSPEDSSIYLCSVEVQGGQPQHFGDGTRLSIL.